Listed below are T cell receptor beta chains from one sample, sequenced in a study of vaccination and CD4 T cells after COVID-19. Using its own MiXCR run on the PCR reads, TCRdb lists one record per CDR3 protein. The sample has about 17,000 distinct CDR3 sequences; less than 40% are singletons. For these TCRs, the target antigens are not known. The sequencing sample was made of cultured CD4+ T cells from blood. These receptors all stem from a human donor with COVID-19. CDR3s include the opening cysteine and the closing phenylalanine or tryptophan. The order of the fields is J gene, clone size, D gene, V gene, CDR3 DNA, CDR3 protein. D genes are given only for firm matches. Only some rows state a clone size, as once, few, many or a class for expanded clones.

j_call: TRBJ1-6; clone_size: few; d_call: NA; v_call: TRBV7-2; cdr3_nt: TGTGCCAGCAGCTCGGACAGTATCATCTATAATTCACCCCTCCACTTT; cdr3_aa: CASSSDSIIYNSPLHF
j_call: TRBJ1-6; clone_size: few; d_call: TRBD1; v_call: TRBV7-2; cdr3_nt: TGTGCCAGCAGCTACAGGGGTTCACCCCTCCACTTT; cdr3_aa: CASSYRGSPLHF
j_call: TRBJ1-3; clone_size: NA; d_call: NA; v_call: TRBV5-1; cdr3_nt: TGCGCCAGCAGCTTGGGCAGCTCTGGAAACACCATATATTTT; cdr3_aa: CASSLGSSGNTIYF
j_call: TRBJ1-5; clone_size: NA; d_call: NA; v_call: TRBV7-3; cdr3_nt: TGTGCCAGCAGCCGGCCGGGTAGCAATCAGCCCCAGCATTTT; cdr3_aa: CASSRPGSNQPQHF
j_call: TRBJ1-5; clone_size: NA; d_call: NA; v_call: TRBV27; cdr3_nt: TGTGCCAGCAGTTTTGGGGGAGAGAAGCCCCAGCATTTT; cdr3_aa: CASSFGGEKPQHF
j_call: TRBJ2-1; clone_size: few; d_call: TRBD2; v_call: TRBV11-1; cdr3_nt: TGTGCCAGCAGCCCCACCCCGGAGGTAGCGGGGAAGCAGTTCTTC; cdr3_aa: CASSPTPEVAGKQFF
j_call: TRBJ2-7; clone_size: few; d_call: TRBD1; v_call: TRBV10-1; cdr3_nt: TGCGCCAGCAGTGAGTCTCAGGGGGCGCCTTGGGAGCAGTACTTC; cdr3_aa: CASSESQGAPWEQYF
j_call: TRBJ2-1; clone_size: NA; d_call: NA; v_call: TRBV30; cdr3_nt: TGTGCCTGGACGGGGCGCTCCTACAATGAGCAGTTCTTC; cdr3_aa: CAWTGRSYNEQFF
j_call: TRBJ2-7; clone_size: NA; d_call: NA; v_call: TRBV21-1; cdr3_nt: TGTGCCAGCAGCGCCCGACAGCGACCCTACGAGCAGTACTTC; cdr3_aa: CASSARQRPYEQYF
j_call: TRBJ2-6; clone_size: NA; d_call: NA; v_call: TRBV2; cdr3_nt: TGTGCCAGCAGTGAAAATAGGGGCTACGGCTCTGGGGCCAACGTCCTGACTTTC; cdr3_aa: CASSENRGYGSGANVLTF
j_call: TRBJ2-1; clone_size: NA; d_call: NA; v_call: TRBV6-4; cdr3_nt: TGTGCCAGCAGTCCGCAGGGGGGGTCCTACAATGAGCAGTTCTTC; cdr3_aa: CASSPQGGSYNEQFF
j_call: TRBJ1-2; clone_size: NA; d_call: TRBD1; v_call: TRBV7-2; cdr3_nt: TGTGCCAGCAGCTTAAGCCCAGGGGGCGGCACTAACTGTGGCTACACCTTC; cdr3_aa: CASSLSPGGGTNCGYTF
j_call: TRBJ1-1; clone_size: once; d_call: NA; v_call: TRBV5-4; cdr3_nt: TGTGCCAGCAGCCCTCAGACCCCGAGCTCCACTGAAGTTTTCTTT; cdr3_aa: CASSPQTPSSTEVFF
j_call: TRBJ1-1; clone_size: few; d_call: NA; v_call: TRBV20-1; cdr3_nt: TGCAGTGCTAGACAGCTGGGGGCTTTCTTT; cdr3_aa: CSARQLGAFF
j_call: TRBJ1-1; clone_size: NA; d_call: TRBD1; v_call: TRBV5-1; cdr3_nt: TGCGCCAGCAGCTCCCGGGGGACAGGGGGAATTGAAGCTTTCTTT; cdr3_aa: CASSSRGTGGIEAFF
j_call: TRBJ2-1; clone_size: NA; d_call: NA; v_call: TRBV7-8; cdr3_nt: TGTGCCAGCAGCTTAGTACTAGGGGTAAACAATGAGCAGTTCTTC; cdr3_aa: CASSLVLGVNNEQFF
j_call: TRBJ2-1; clone_size: few; d_call: TRBD2; v_call: TRBV7-6; cdr3_nt: TGTGCCAGCAGCTTAGCGTGGGCTAGCGGGGGAAGGGGTTACAATGAGCAGTTCTTC; cdr3_aa: CASSLAWASGGRGYNEQFF
j_call: TRBJ1-5; clone_size: medium-sized; d_call: NA; v_call: TRBV19; cdr3_nt: TGTGCCAGTATGGCTCGGGCCAGATTAGGCAATCAGCCCCAGCATTTT; cdr3_aa: CASMARARLGNQPQHF
j_call: TRBJ1-3; clone_size: NA; d_call: NA; v_call: TRBV7-2; cdr3_nt: TGTGCCAGCAGCTTAAGTCTGGGAAATGGAAACACCATATATTTT; cdr3_aa: CASSLSLGNGNTIYF
j_call: TRBJ2-7; clone_size: NA; d_call: TRBD1; v_call: TRBV28; cdr3_nt: TGTGCCAGCAATAAGGGGGACAGATACGAGCAGTACTTC; cdr3_aa: CASNKGDRYEQYF
j_call: TRBJ1-2; clone_size: few; d_call: TRBD1; v_call: TRBV7-2; cdr3_nt: TGTGCCAGCAGCGCCCCCGACAGGGCTGACTATGGCTACACCTTC; cdr3_aa: CASSAPDRADYGYTF
j_call: TRBJ1-1; clone_size: NA; d_call: TRBD1; v_call: TRBV20-1; cdr3_nt: TGCAGTGCCCCCCTGCGGCGGGACAGCAAAGCTTTCTTT; cdr3_aa: CSAPLRRDSKAFF
j_call: TRBJ1-3; clone_size: NA; d_call: NA; v_call: TRBV12-3/TRBV12-4; cdr3_nt: TGTGCCAGCAGTTTACAGGGGTCCTATGGAAACACCATATATTTT; cdr3_aa: CASSLQGSYGNTIYF
j_call: TRBJ1-2; clone_size: few; d_call: NA; v_call: TRBV7-2; cdr3_nt: TGTGCCAGCAGCGCAACAACGGGGGCTAACTATGGCTACACCTTC; cdr3_aa: CASSATTGANYGYTF
j_call: TRBJ2-2; clone_size: medium-sized; d_call: TRBD1; v_call: TRBV24-1; cdr3_nt: TGTGCCACCAGTGACCCCGGACAGGGGGACACCGGGGAGCTGTTTTTT; cdr3_aa: CATSDPGQGDTGELFF
j_call: TRBJ1-6; clone_size: NA; d_call: TRBD1; v_call: TRBV7-2; cdr3_nt: TGTGCCAGCAGACCACAGGGGGCCTCCTATAATTCACCCCTCCACTTT; cdr3_aa: CASRPQGASYNSPLHF
j_call: TRBJ2-2; clone_size: NA; d_call: TRBD2; v_call: TRBV19; cdr3_nt: TGTGCCAGTAGTATTCAGCGGGGGGCCTTTAACACCGGGGAGCTGTTTTTT; cdr3_aa: CASSIQRGAFNTGELFF
j_call: TRBJ1-1; clone_size: NA; d_call: NA; v_call: TRBV5-3; cdr3_nt: TGTGCCACCATAGGCAGGGCGGACACTGAAGCTTTCTTT; cdr3_aa: CATIGRADTEAFF
j_call: TRBJ1-2; clone_size: few; d_call: TRBD1; v_call: TRBV29-1; cdr3_nt: TGCAGCGTGGACAGGGGGCACTATGGCTACACCTTC; cdr3_aa: CSVDRGHYGYTF
j_call: TRBJ2-5; clone_size: NA; d_call: NA; v_call: TRBV20-1; cdr3_nt: TGCAGTGCTAGTCAAATTGCAGGGTCGGAGACCCAGTACTTC; cdr3_aa: CSASQIAGSETQYF
j_call: TRBJ1-1; clone_size: NA; d_call: TRBD1; v_call: TRBV6-4; cdr3_nt: TGTGCCAGCAGTGGGGGGACAGGGGGGCGGACTGAAGCTTTCTTT; cdr3_aa: CASSGGTGGRTEAFF
j_call: TRBJ2-7; clone_size: once; d_call: TRBD2; v_call: TRBV29-1; cdr3_nt: TGCAGCGTTGGTCTAGCGGGCTACGAGCAGTACTTC; cdr3_aa: CSVGLAGYEQYF
j_call: TRBJ1-5; clone_size: NA; d_call: NA; v_call: TRBV28; cdr3_nt: TGTGCCAGCAGTCTTCCCGGGACAACACAGCCCCAGCATTTT; cdr3_aa: CASSLPGTTQPQHF
j_call: TRBJ1-6; clone_size: NA; d_call: NA; v_call: TRBV19; cdr3_nt: TGTGCCAGTAGGATCGACAGGCTAACTAATTCACCCCTCCACTTT; cdr3_aa: CASRIDRLTNSPLHF